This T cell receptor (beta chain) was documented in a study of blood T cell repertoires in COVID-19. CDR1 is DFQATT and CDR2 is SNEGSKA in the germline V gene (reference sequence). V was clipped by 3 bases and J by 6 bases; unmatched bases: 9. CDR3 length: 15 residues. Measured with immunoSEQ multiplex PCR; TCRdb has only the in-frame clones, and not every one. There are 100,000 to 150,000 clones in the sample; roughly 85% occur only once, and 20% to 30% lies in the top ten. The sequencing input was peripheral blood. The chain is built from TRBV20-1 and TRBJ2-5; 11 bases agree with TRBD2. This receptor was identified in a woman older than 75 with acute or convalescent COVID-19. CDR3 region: CSASPGLAEVQTQYF. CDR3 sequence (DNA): TGCAGTGCTAGTCCGGGACTAGCGGAAGTACAGACCCAGTACTTC.